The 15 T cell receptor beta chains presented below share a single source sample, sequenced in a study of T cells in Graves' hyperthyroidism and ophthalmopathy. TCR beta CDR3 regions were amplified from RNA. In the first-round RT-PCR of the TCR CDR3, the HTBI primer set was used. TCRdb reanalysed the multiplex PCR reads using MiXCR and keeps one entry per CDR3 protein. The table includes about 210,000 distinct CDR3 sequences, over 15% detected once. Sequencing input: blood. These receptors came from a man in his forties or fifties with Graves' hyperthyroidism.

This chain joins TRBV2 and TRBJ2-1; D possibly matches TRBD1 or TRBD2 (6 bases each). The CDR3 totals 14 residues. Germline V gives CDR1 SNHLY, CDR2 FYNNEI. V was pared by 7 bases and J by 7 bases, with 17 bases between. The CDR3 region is CASKRGAEKNEQFF. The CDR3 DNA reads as TGTGCCAGCAAGAGGGGGGCGGAGAAGAATGAGCAGTTCTTC.

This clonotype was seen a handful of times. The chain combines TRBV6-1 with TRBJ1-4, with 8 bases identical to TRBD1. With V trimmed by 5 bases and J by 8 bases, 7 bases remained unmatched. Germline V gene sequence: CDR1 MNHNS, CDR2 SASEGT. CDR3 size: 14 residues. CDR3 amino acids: CASSFGQGEEKLFF. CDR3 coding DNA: TGTGCCAGCAGTTTTGGACAGGGAGAAGAAAAACTGTTTTTT.

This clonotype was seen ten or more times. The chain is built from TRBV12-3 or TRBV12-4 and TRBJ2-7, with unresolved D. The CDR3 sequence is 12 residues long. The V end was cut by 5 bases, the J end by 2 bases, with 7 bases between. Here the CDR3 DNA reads TGTGCCAGCAGTCCCTCCGCCTACGAGCAGTACTTC. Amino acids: CASSPSAYEQYF.

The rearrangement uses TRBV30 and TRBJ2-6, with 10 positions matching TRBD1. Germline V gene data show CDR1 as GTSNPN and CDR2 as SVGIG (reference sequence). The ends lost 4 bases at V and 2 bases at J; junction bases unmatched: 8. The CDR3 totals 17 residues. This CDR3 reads CAWNAGQGNPGANVLTF. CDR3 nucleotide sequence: TGTGCCTGGAACGCGGGACAGGGGAATCCTGGGGCCAACGTCCTGACTTTC.

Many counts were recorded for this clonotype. CDR3 coding DNA: TGTGCCAGTAGAGGGGGGTTTGAGACCCAGTACTTC. Translated, it gives CASRGGFETQYF. J is TRBJ2-5 and V is TRBV27; D possibly matches TRBD1 or TRBD2 (6 bases each). The CDR3 extends over 12 amino acids. Germline V gene data show CDR1 as MNHEY and CDR2 as SMNVEV (reference sequence). The ends were cut back, 9 bases at V and 5 bases at J, with 13 bases in the middle.

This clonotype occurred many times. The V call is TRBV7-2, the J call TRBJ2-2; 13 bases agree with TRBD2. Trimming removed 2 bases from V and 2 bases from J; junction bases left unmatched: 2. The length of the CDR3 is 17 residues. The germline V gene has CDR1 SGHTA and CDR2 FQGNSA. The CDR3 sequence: CASSLWTSGGNTGELFF. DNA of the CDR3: TGTGCCAGCAGCTTATGGACTAGCGGGGGCAACACCGGGGAGCTGTTTTTT.

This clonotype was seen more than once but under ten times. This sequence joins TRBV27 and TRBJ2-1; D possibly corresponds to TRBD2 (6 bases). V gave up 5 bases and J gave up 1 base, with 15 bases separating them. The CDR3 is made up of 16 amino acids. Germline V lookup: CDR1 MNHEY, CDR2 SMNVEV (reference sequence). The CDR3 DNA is TGTGCCAGCAGTCCACTACTAGCACGGTCCTACAATGAGCAGTTCTTC. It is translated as CASSPLLARSYNEQFF.

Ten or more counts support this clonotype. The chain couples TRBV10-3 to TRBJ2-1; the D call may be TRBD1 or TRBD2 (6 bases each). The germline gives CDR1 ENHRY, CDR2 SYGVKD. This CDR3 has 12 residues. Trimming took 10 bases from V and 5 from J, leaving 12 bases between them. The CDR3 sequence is CATRGDDNEQFF. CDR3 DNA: TGTGCCACTAGGGGGGACGACAATGAGCAGTTCTTC.

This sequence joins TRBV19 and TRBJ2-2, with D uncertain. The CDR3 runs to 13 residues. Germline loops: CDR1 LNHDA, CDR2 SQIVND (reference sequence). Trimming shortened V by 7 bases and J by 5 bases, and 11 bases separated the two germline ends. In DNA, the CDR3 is TGTGCCAGTAACATAGGTTGGACCGGGGAGCTGTTTTTT. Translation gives CASNIGWTGELFF.

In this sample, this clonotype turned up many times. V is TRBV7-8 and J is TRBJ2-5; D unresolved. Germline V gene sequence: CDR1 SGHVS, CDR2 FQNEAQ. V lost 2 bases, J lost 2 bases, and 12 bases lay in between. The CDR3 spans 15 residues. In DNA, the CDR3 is TGTGCCAGCAGCTTACCAAGGGTCCCGCAAGAGACCCAGTACTTC. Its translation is CASSLPRVPQETQYF.

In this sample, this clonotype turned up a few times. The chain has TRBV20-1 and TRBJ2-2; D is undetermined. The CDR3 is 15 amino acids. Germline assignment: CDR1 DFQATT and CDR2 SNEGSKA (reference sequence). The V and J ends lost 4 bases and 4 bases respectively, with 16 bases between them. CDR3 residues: CSAKRALSGTGELFF. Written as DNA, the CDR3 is TGCAGTGCTAAAAGGGCCCTGTCGGGCACCGGGGAGCTGTTTTTT.

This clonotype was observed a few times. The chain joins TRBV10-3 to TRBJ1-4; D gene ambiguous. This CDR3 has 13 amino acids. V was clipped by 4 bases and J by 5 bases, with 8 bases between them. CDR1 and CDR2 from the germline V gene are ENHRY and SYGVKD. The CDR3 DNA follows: TGTGCCATCAGTGGTTCGGAAAATGAAAAACTGTTTTTT. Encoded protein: CAISGSENEKLFF.

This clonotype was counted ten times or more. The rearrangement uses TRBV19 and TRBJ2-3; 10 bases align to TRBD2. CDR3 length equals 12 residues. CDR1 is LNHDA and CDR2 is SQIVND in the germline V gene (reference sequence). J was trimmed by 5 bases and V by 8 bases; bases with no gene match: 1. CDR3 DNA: TGTGCCAGTCGACTAGCGGGAGATACGCAGTATTTT. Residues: CASRLAGDTQYF.

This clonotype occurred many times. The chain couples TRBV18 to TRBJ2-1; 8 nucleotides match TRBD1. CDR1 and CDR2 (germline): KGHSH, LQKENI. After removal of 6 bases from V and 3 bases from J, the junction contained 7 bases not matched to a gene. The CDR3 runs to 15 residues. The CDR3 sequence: CASSDRQGNYNEQFF. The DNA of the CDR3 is TGTGCCAGCTCGGACAGACAGGGGAACTACAATGAGCAGTTCTTC.

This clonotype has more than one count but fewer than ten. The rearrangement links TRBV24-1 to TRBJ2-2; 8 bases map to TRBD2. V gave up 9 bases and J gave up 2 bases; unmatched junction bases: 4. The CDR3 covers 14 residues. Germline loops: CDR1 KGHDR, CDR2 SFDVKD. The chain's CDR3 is CATHSGRNTGELFF. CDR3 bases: TGTGCCACCCACAGCGGGAGAAACACCGGGGAGCTGTTTTTT.